This T cell receptor beta chain stems from a study of blood T cells in healthy people across ages. Study-level findings and limits: A roughly linear fall in TCR beta diversity per million T cells was seen with increasing age.

The authors ran a second PCR of about 7 to 12 cycles using a sample-barcoded 5' primer and a J-beta primer mix. TCRdb processed the 5' RACE reads anew with MiXCR; each CDR3 protein has one entry. The sample consists of about 1.4 million distinct CDR3 sequences, around 59% of them appearing once. The germline V gene has CDR1 SGHAT and CDR2 FQNNGV. CDR3 length equals 16 residues. The trim removed 5 bases at V and 11 bases at J, leaving 18 bases unmatched. No fewer than 7 million PBMCs went into each sample. Worth noting for this clonotype: Its antigen is currently unknown.

Specimen: blood. The rearrangement uses TRBV11-2 and TRBJ2-5; 9 nucleotides match TRBD2. This sequence was found in a man between 18 and 29 years old in good health. The CDR3 spells CASSLRGGQFVHEQYF. The CDR3 region has the DNA TGTGCCAGCAGCCTGCGGGGGGGCCAGTTCGTCCATGAGCAGTACTTC.